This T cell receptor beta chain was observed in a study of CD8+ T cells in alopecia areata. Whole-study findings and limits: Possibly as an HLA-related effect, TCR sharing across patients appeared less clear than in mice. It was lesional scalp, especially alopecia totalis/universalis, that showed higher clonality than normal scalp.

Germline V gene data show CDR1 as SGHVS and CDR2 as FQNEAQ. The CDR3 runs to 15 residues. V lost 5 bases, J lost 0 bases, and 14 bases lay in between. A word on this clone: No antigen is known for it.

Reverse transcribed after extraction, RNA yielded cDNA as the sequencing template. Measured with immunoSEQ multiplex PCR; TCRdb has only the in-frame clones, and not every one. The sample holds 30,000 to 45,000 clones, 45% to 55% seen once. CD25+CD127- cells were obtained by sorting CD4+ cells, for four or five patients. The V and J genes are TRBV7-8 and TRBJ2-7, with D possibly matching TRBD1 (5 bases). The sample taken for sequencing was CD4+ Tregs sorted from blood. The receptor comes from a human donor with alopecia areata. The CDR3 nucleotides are TGTGCCAGCAGCCCAGGGTCCCGGAGCTCCTACGAGCAGTACTTC. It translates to CASSPGSRSSYEQYF.